The 8 T cell receptor beta chains reported below all come from one sample, sequenced in a study of T cells in pancreatic ductal adenocarcinoma. The selected patients with pancreatic ductal adenocarcinoma had surgery but no neoadjuvant therapy. Assay used: immunoSEQ multiplex PCR; TCRdb lists only in-frame clones, some missing. The data hold some 16,000 clones, with 85% to 90% observed a single time. Sequenced input: PBMCs. Receptor source: a human donor with pancreatic ductal adenocarcinoma.

This sequence joins TRBV29-1 and TRBJ2-1, with 8 bases that match TRBD2. The V gene end was trimmed by 5 bases and the J gene end by 9 bases; junction bases not matched to a gene: 3. CDR1 SQVTM and CDR2 ANQGSEA come from the germline V gene. The CDR3 totals 11 residues. The CDR3 nucleotides read TGCAGCGTTAGCGGGGGCGGTGAGCAGTTCTTC. Residues: CSVSGGGEQFF.

The chain recombines TRBV15 with TRBJ2-1, with D possibly TRBD1 on 5 matching bases. V dropped 9 bases and J dropped 6 bases, with 18 bases sitting between them. There are 14 residues in the CDR3. CDR1 LNHNV and CDR2 YYDKDF come from the germline V gene (reference sequence). CDR3 nucleotides: TGTGCCACTGGCAGGGCGACCGCGTCCAATGAGCAGTTCTTC. This gives the protein CATGRATASNEQFF.

The rearrangement uses TRBV4-1 and TRBJ1-4, with a weak D call TRBD1 (5 bases). Germline assignment: CDR1 MGHRA and CDR2 YSYEKL. The V end was cut by 2 bases, the J end by 7 bases, with 11 bases between. There are 14 residues in the CDR3. CDR3 amino acids: CASSQSQGGEKLFF. As DNA, the CDR3 is TGCGCCAGCAGCCAAAGTCAGGGAGGTGAAAAACTGTTTTTT.

The chain links TRBV7-6 to TRBJ2-7; 8 nucleotides align to TRBD1. After removal of 2 bases from V and 0 bases from J, the junction contained 0 bases not matched to a gene. The CDR3 runs to 14 residues. From germline, CDR1 is SGHVS and CDR2 FNYEAQ. The CDR3 loop reads CASSLTGGSYEQYF. CDR3 coding DNA: TGTGCCAGCAGCTTAACAGGGGGCTCCTACGAGCAGTACTTC.

The rearrangement joins TRBV29-1 to TRBJ1-1; D is possibly TRBD1 (6 bases). The CDR3 is 15 residues long. Trimming took 6 bases from V and 1 from J, leaving 18 bases between them. Per germline, CDR1 SQVTM and CDR2 ANQGSEA. Written as DNA, the CDR3 is TGCAGCGTGATGGGGGCTTGGGGAGCGAACACTGAAGCTTTCTTT. This translates into CSVMGAWGANTEAFF.

This chain uses TRBV5-6 with TRBJ1-3; D is perhaps TRBD1 (5 bases). Trimming shortened V by 4 bases and J by 7 bases, and 12 bases separated the two germline ends. The length of the CDR3 is 13 residues. The germline V gene encodes CDR1 SGHDT and CDR2 YYEEEE. CDR3 sequence reads: CASSRTSRNTIYF. Here the CDR3 DNA reads TGTGCCAGCAGCCGGACATCTCGGAACACCATATATTTT.

This chain links TRBV9 with TRBJ2-5; D unresolved. Germline V gives CDR1 SGDLS, CDR2 YYNGEE. CDR3 size: 14 residues. The V end lost 0 bases, the J end lost 5 bases, and 11 bases lay between the germline ends. The CDR3 DNA reads as TGTGCCAGCAGCGTAGAAGATCTTCAGGAGACCCAGTACTTC. It is translated as CASSVEDLQETQYF.

The V and J genes are TRBV4-2 and TRBJ1-2; 7 nucleotides match TRBD1. Per germline, CDR1 LGHNA and CDR2 YNFKEQ. The CDR3 length is 16 residues. V lost 1 base and J lost 6; bases outside the gene matches: 11. As DNA, the CDR3 is TGTGCCAGCAGCCAAGTCGAGAGACAGGGTGTTCATGGCTACACCTTC. This encodes CASSQVERQGVHGYTF.